The 18 T cell receptor beta chains reported below all come from one sample, sequenced in a study of response to subunit inactivated influenza vaccine. One entry per CDR3 protein results from TCRdb running MiXCR on the RT-PCR reads. This sample carries over 650,000 distinct CDR3 sequences, 15% to 20% of them seen once, and the ten largest clones take approximately 10%. The material sequenced was PBMCs from blood, taken approximately 5 days after vaccination. The receptors were gathered from a man aged 50-60 years who received an inactivated influenza vaccine.

CDR3 DNA: TGCGCCAGCAGACCCGGGCTGACTAGCGGGGGGCCCGTGGGATGGAATGAGCAGTTCTTC. Protein product: CASRPGLTSGGPVGWNEQFF. This rearrangement joins TRBV5-1 to TRBJ2-1; 13 bases agree with TRBD2. V was clipped by 5 bases and J by 7 bases; unmatched bases: 21. CDR1 and CDR2 from the germline V gene are SGHRS and YFSETQ. The CDR3 is 20 residues long.

This clonotype was counted at least ten times. The chain couples TRBV7-9 to TRBJ1-4; D not certain. CDR1 and CDR2 from the germline V gene are SEHNR and FQNEAQ (reference sequence). This CDR3 region has 14 residues. V lost 1 base and J lost 7, with 10 bases in between. The CDR3 reads CASSLGQLGEKLFF. The CDR3 DNA is TGTGCCAGCAGCTTAGGCCAGTTAGGTGAAAAACTGTTTTTT. Full variable domain (missing parts from reference TRBV7-9 and TRBJ1-4): DTGVSQNPRHKITKRGQNVTFRCDPISEHNRLYWYRQTLGQGPEFLTYFQNEAQLEKSRLLSDRFSAERPKGSFSTLEIQRTEQGDSAMYLCASSLGQLGEKLFFGSGTQLSVL.

A note on this clonotype: It may be a read error: a sequence one base away is much more abundant. This sequence joins TRBV7-9 and TRBJ1-1; a weak D match, TRBD1 (5 bases). The CDR3 sequence is 14 residues long. Per germline, CDR1 SEHNR and CDR2 FQNEAQ (reference sequence). The V end was cut by 2 bases, the J end by 1 base, with 8 bases between. The CDR3 loop is CASSLPGPNTEAFF. DNA for the CDR3: TGTGCCAGCAGCTTACCAGGGCCGAACACTGAAGCTTTCTTT.

This clonotype was counted between two and nine times. CDR3 nucleotides: TGCAGTGCTAGAGACCATAGTACTGGGGCCAACGTCCTGACTTTC. Translating it yields CSARDHSTGANVLTF. The chain uses TRBV20-1 and TRBJ2-6; D is ambiguous. V was pared by 0 bases and J by 2 bases, with 8 bases between. CDR3 size: 15 residues. The germline gives CDR1 DFQATT, CDR2 SNEGSKA (reference sequence).

The chain uses TRBV6-2 or TRBV6-3 and TRBJ2-1, with a tentative D call TRBD2 (6 bases). The V end was cut by 3 bases, the J end by 10 bases, with 16 bases between. The CDR3 spans 14 residues. Germline CDR1 reads MNHEY; CDR2 reads SVGEGT. This chain's CDR3 is CASSYRDSPREQFF. In nucleotides, the CDR3 is TGTGCCAGCAGTTATCGGGACTCCCCAAGGGAGCAGTTCTTC.

This clonotype occurred a few times. J is TRBJ2-5 and V is TRBV12-3 or TRBV12-4; the match to TRBD1 covers 10 bases. This CDR3 contains 15 residues. V shed 5 bases and J 4 bases; nucleotides not matched to a gene: 7. The CDR3 DNA reads as TGTGCCAGCAGTCCCGGACAGGGGGAAGGAGAGACCCAGTACTTC. Translation: CASSPGQGEGETQYF.

This chain uses TRBV7-9 with TRBJ2-2; no clear D gene. CDR3 size: 13 residues. Trimming removed 5 bases at V and 10 bases at J, with 14 bases between. Germline CDR1 SEHNR, CDR2 FQNEAQ (reference sequence). DNA of the CDR3: TGTGCCAGCAGCCCCGGTTATTTGGCGGAGCTGTTTTTT. It yields the protein CASSPGYLAELFF.

V usage is TRBV12-3 or TRBV12-4 and J usage is TRBJ2-7; 9 bases map to TRBD1. The J segment lost 5 bases and the V segment lost 8 bases, leaving 10 bases of the junction unmatched. The CDR3 extends over 14 amino acids. CDR3 DNA: TGTGCCAGCGGTTCCGGGACAGGGATCAACGAGCAGTACTTC. It is translated as CASGSGTGINEQYF.

This clonotype was picked up many times. The chain carries TRBV3-1 and TRBJ2-2; D call uncertain. From germline, CDR1 is LGHDT and CDR2 YNNKEL (reference sequence). V was clipped by 3 bases and J by 8 bases, with 7 bases between them. The length of the CDR3 is 12 residues. In DNA, the CDR3 is TGTGCCAGCAGCCACCCTCGGGGGGAGCTGTTTTTT. Its translation: CASSHPRGELFF.

This chain connects TRBV4-1 to TRBJ2-7, with 9 bases identical to TRBD1. Germline loops: CDR1 MGHRA, CDR2 YSYEKL. With V trimmed by 3 bases and J by 2 bases, 8 bases remained unmatched. There are 16 residues in the CDR3. CDR3 sequence: CASSHATDRGAYEQYF. Written as DNA, the CDR3 is TGCGCCAGCAGCCACGCTACGGACAGGGGAGCCTACGAGCAGTACTTC.

The gene calls are TRBV20-1 and TRBJ2-5; TRBD1 aligns across 7 bases. V gave up 1 base and J gave up 6 bases; unmatched junction bases: 14. CDR3 size: 16 residues. Germline V gene sequence: CDR1 DFQATT, CDR2 SNEGSKA (reference sequence). DNA of the CDR3: TGCAGTGCTAGAGCTACCCCCTGGGACAGCTTAAAGACCCAGTACTTC. It codes for CSARATPWDSLKTQYF.

This clonotype has at least ten counts. This chain uses TRBV12-3 or TRBV12-4 with TRBJ1-1; D is ambiguous. The CDR3 contains 14 residues. V lost 5 bases, J lost 4 bases, and 14 bases lay in between. The CDR3 coding sequence is TGTGCCAGCAGTCTCGAGCCGCGGGGCACTGAAGCTTTCTTT. Translated, it gives CASSLEPRGTEAFF.

The chain has TRBV27 and TRBJ2-7; 13 bases map to TRBD2. CDR1 and CDR2 (germline): MNHEY, SMNVEV (reference sequence). V shed 6 bases and J 0 bases; nucleotides not matched to a gene: 14. The length of the CDR3 is 19 residues. In DNA, the CDR3 is TGTGCCAGCAGCCGAACCACCGGGACTAGCGGGGCTAACTCCTACGAGCAGTACTTC. It specifies CASSRTTGTSGANSYEQYF.

On this clonotype: Germline and junction disagree at one end, which may indicate a read error. This chain joins TRBV5-6 and TRBJ2-1; no clear D gene. Germline V gives CDR1 SGHDT, CDR2 YYEEEE. The CDR3 has 11 residues. Here the CDR3 DNA reads TGTGCCCGCAGCTCATACAATGAGCAGTTCTTC. Protein sequence: CARSSYNEQFF.

The rearrangement joins TRBV7-9 to TRBJ2-7; weak D call: TRBD1 (6 bases). Germline assignment: CDR1 SEHNR and CDR2 FQNEAQ (reference sequence). The V gene lost 5 bases and the J gene lost 4 bases, with 18 bases spanning the gap. CDR3 size: 15 residues. The CDR3 loop reads CASSGSGTPNYEQYF. In nucleotides, the CDR3 is TGTGCCAGCAGCGGTTCCGGGACACCAAATTACGAGCAGTACTTC.

The rearrangement links TRBV10-3 to TRBJ1-5, with TRBD1 matching 8 bases. V was pared by 4 bases and J by 0 bases, with 5 bases of the junction left unmatched. Germline V lookup: CDR1 ENHRY, CDR2 SYGVKD. This CDR3 spans 16 amino acids. For the CDR3, the DNA is TGTGCCATCAGTGCGGACAGGGCTAATAGCAATCAGCCCCAGCATTTT. It translates to CAISADRANSNQPQHF.

This clonotype was detected many times. This chain joins TRBV6-1 and TRBJ2-5; D possibly uses TRBD1 or TRBD2 (5 bases each). Per germline, CDR1 MNHNS and CDR2 SASEGT. V shed 6 bases and J shed 4 bases, with 15 bases lying between them. The CDR3 is 14 residues long. Written as DNA, the CDR3 is TGTGCCAGCAGCCAAGGGACCCCCGGAGAGACCCAGTACTTC. The encoded protein is CASSQGTPGETQYF.

This rearrangement joins TRBV10-3 to TRBJ2-3; D may be TRBD2 (5 bases). Germline values: CDR1 ENHRY, CDR2 SYGVKD. The CDR3 has 17 amino acids. V shed 0 bases and J shed 0 bases, with 13 bases lying between them. The CDR3 is CAISESVVGASTDTQYF. The CDR3 coding sequence is TGTGCCATCAGTGAGTCAGTAGTGGGAGCTAGCACAGATACGCAGTATTTT.